Shown below are 23 T cell receptor beta chains from a single sample sequenced in a study of beta chain bispecific antibodies for T cell cancers. Study-level results: In these mixed samples, most targeted TRBV reads derived from the leukemia cell line. Anti-TRBV12 exposure, compared with anti-CD19, reduced the TRBV12-3 proportion of TRBV signal by around 99%.

Each CDR3 protein is one row after TCRdb ran MiXCR on the 5' RACE reads. The sample has around 19,000 distinct CDR3 sequences; more than 2% are singletons. The antigens these receptors bind are not known. Expansion lasted approximately 3 days, with either anti-CD3 antibody OKT3 or CD3/CD28 beads. The sample was healthy donor T cells cultured with leukemia cells, taken from a culture containing a bispecific antibody targeting TCR Vbeta12. The origin of the receptors is a human donor in good health. Some clones in this sample may be carry-over from other donors' samples.

This clonotype was recorded many times. The V call is TRBV5-1, the J call TRBJ2-5, with a possible D match to TRBD1 (5 bases). V was trimmed by 4 bases and J by 5 bases, leaving 15 bases between them. The germline gives CDR1 SGHRS, CDR2 YFSETQ. The CDR3 totals 14 residues. The CDR3 sequence is CASSRGIGAETQYF. The CDR3 DNA sequence: TGCGCCAGCAGCAGGGGCATAGGGGCGGAGACCCAGTACTTC.

This clonotype was seen repeatedly, ten times or more. The chain joins TRBV20-1 to TRBJ2-7; 7 bases match TRBD2. Trimming cost V 1 base and J 0 bases; bases outside gene matches: 3. The CDR3 consists of 14 residues. Germline lookup yields CDR1 DFQATT and CDR2 SNEGSKA (reference sequence). CDR3 protein: CSARAGGFSYEQYF. CDR3 in DNA: TGCAGTGCTAGAGCCGGGGGGTTCTCCTACGAGCAGTACTTC.

This clonotype was observed at least ten times. The V call is TRBV7-9, the J call TRBJ2-5; the D gene is possibly TRBD1 (6 bases). V gave up 5 bases and J gave up 4 bases, with 26 bases separating them. The germline V gene encodes CDR1 SEHNR and CDR2 FQNEAQ (reference sequence). The CDR3 spans 18 residues. The CDR3 DNA sequence: TGTGCCAGCAGCACGCCCCGACCTGTGACAGGCCTCTCAGAGACCCAGTACTTC. This codes for CASSTPRPVTGLSETQYF.

There are many counts of this clonotype. The rearrangement links TRBV27 to TRBJ1-2; a weak D match, TRBD1 (5 bases). CDR3 length equals 16 residues. The germline V and J ends were trimmed by 2 bases and 0 bases, with 13 bases remaining between them. Germline loops: CDR1 MNHEY, CDR2 SMNVEV (reference sequence). The CDR3 DNA follows: TGTGCCAGCAGTTTAGTCCCGACAGCAGCTAACTATGGCTACACCTTC. Protein sequence: CASSLVPTAANYGYTF.

This clonotype was seen ten or more times. J is TRBJ1-2 and V is TRBV11-2, with a tentative D call TRBD1 (5 bases). Germline CDR1 SGHAT, CDR2 FQNNGV. Deletions cut 3 bases from V and 6 bases from J, with 14 bases between. The CDR3 has 14 residues. The CDR3 reads CASSFDGTVDGYTF. CDR3 sequence (DNA): TGTGCCAGCAGCTTTGATGGGACGGTAGATGGCTACACCTTC.

J is TRBJ2-7 and V is TRBV2, with a possible D match to TRBD1 (6 bases). The germline CDR1 and CDR2 sequences are SNHLY and FYNNEI. The CDR3 covers 13 residues. With 5 bases removed from V and 4 bases from J, the gap between germline ends came to 12 bases. The CDR3 sequence: CASSSRTDYEQYF. In nucleotides, the CDR3 is TGTGCCAGCAGTTCCAGGACAGATTACGAGCAGTACTTC. The full variable domain, in which reference TRBV2 and TRBJ2-7 provide the parts outside the CDR3, is EPEVTQTPSHQVTQMGQEVILRCVPISNHLYFYWYRQILGQKVEFLVSFYNNEISEKSEIFDDQFSVERPDGSNFTLKIRSTKLEDSAMYFCASSSRTDYEQYFGPGTRLTVT.

This clonotype was seen ten or more times. V is TRBV27 and J is TRBJ2-3; no firm D call. CDR1 MNHEY and CDR2 SMNVEV come from the germline V gene (reference sequence). V shed 3 bases and J shed 5 bases, with 6 bases lying between them. The CDR3 has 12 residues. The CDR3 nucleotides read TGTGCCAGCAGTTTTACCGGAGATACGCAGTATTTT. Translating it yields CASSFTGDTQYF.

This clonotype was counted ten times or more. The rearrangement links TRBV25-1 to TRBJ1-3, with D unresolved. The germline V gene encodes CDR1 MGHDK and CDR2 SYGVNS. Trimming pared 5 bases from V and 0 bases from J, leaving 11 bases between. The CDR3 is made up of 15 amino acids. CDR3 amino acids: CASSLGGNSGNTIYF. The CDR3 DNA follows: TGTGCCAGCAGTCTTGGCGGCAACTCTGGAAACACCATATATTTT.

This clonotype was counted at least ten times. The chain couples TRBV7-9 to TRBJ2-5; D is undetermined. The germline V gene has CDR1 SEHNR and CDR2 FQNEAQ (reference sequence). The CDR3 totals 14 residues. Trimming stripped 3 bases from V and 2 bases from J, with 10 bases between. The CDR3 spells CASSFVLGQETQYF. The DNA for the CDR3 is TGTGCCAGCAGCTTTGTTTTGGGACAAGAGACCCAGTACTTC.

This clonotype appeared many times. V gene TRBV13 combines with J gene TRBJ2-7, with D perhaps TRBD1 or TRBD2 (5 bases each). CDR1 and CDR2 (germline): PRHDT, FYEKMQ (reference sequence). The CDR3 length is 17 residues. V gave up 2 bases and J gave up 0 bases, with 17 bases separating them. CDR3 nucleotide sequence: TGTGCCAGCAGCTTAAAGGGAATGGGACGGTACTCCTACGAGCAGTACTTC. Translating gives CASSLKGMGRYSYEQYF.

This clonotype occurred many times. The chain couples TRBV7-9 to TRBJ2-7; weak D call: TRBD1 (6 bases). The germline V gene has CDR1 SEHNR and CDR2 FQNEAQ (reference sequence). This CDR3 is built from 14 residues. Trimming took off 4 bases at V and 5 bases at J, with 15 bases between the two ends. CDR3 sequence: CASSSVNREHEQYF. The CDR3 bases are TGTGCCAGCAGCTCCGTCAACAGGGAACACGAGCAGTACTTC.

This clonotype was counted ten times or more. The V gene is TRBV7-8, the J gene TRBJ2-3, with TRBD2 matching over 12 bases. Germline lookup yields CDR1 SGHVS and CDR2 FQNEAQ. CDR3 size: 16 residues. Trimming at V came to 3 bases and at J to 2 bases, leaving 3 bases not matched to a gene. The CDR3 DNA is TGTGCCAGCAGCTTGAGACTAGCGGGGGACACAGATACGCAGTATTTT. Protein sequence: CASSLRLAGDTDTQYF.

This clonotype occurred many times. This sequence joins TRBV16 and TRBJ2-5; no firm D call. V was pared by 0 bases and J by 2 bases, with 4 bases between. The CDR3 has 13 amino acids. Germline-derived CDR1 and CDR2 are KGHSY and FQNENV. The CDR3 here is CASSQSPQETQYF. For the CDR3, the DNA is TGTGCCAGCAGCCAATCTCCGCAAGAGACCCAGTACTTC.

This clonotype has a count of ten or more. This sequence joins TRBV7-9 and TRBJ2-3; 10 bases are a match to TRBD2. The CDR3 is made up of 19 amino acids. V shed 5 bases and J 5 bases; nucleotides not matched to a gene: 19. The germline V gene encodes CDR1 SEHNR and CDR2 FQNEAQ (reference sequence). CDR3 bases: TGTGCCAGCAGCCCGCTCGGGGGGAGAGCGGGGGGGCGTAGAGATACGCAGTATTTT. Amino acid sequence: CASSPLGGRAGGRRDTQYF.

This clonotype has at least ten counts. The chain carries TRBV12-3 or TRBV12-4 and TRBJ1-5, with D unclear. The ends were cut back, 6 bases at V and 3 bases at J, with 12 bases in the middle. The CDR3 runs to 14 residues. DNA of the CDR3: TGTGCCAGCAGCGCAAAGGCCCCCAATCAGCCCCAGCATTTT. Translation: CASSAKAPNQPQHF.

This clonotype was seen at least ten times. The chain joins TRBV20-1 to TRBJ2-3; unclear D gene. The V gene's germline CDR1 is DFQATT and CDR2 SNEGSKA (reference sequence). Trimming stripped 2 bases from V and 3 bases from J, with 15 bases between. The CDR3 spans 15 residues. This chain's CDR3 is CSARSRLRGTDTQYF. As DNA, the CDR3 is TGCAGTGCTAGATCACGATTAAGAGGAACAGATACGCAGTATTTT.

This clonotype was observed at least ten times. This chain connects TRBV9 to TRBJ2-7, with a possible D match to TRBD2 (5 bases). The V end was cut by 3 bases, the J end by 2 bases, with 15 bases between. The CDR3 runs to 15 residues. Germline CDR1 SGDLS, CDR2 YYNGEE. The chain's CDR3 is CASSATGNPAYEQYF. The CDR3 DNA follows: TGTGCCAGCAGCGCTACCGGGAATCCGGCCTACGAGCAGTACTTC.

This clonotype has ten or more counts. The V call is TRBV2, the J call TRBJ2-3, with 7 bases lining up with TRBD1. V shed 3 bases, J shed 2 bases, and the junction held 8 bases outside the gene matches. This CDR3 region has 16 residues. Looked up from germline, CDR1 is SNHLY and CDR2 is FYNNEI. In DNA, the CDR3 is TGTGCCAGCAGTGAGGCGAGGGACAGCCCCACAGATACGCAGTATTTT. Translated, it gives CASSEARDSPTDTQYF.

This clonotype was detected ten times or more. The chain couples TRBV5-4 to TRBJ2-1; 8 nucleotides agree with TRBD1. The CDR3 is 15 residues long. The ends lost 5 bases at V and 6 bases at J; junction bases unmatched: 10. The germline V gene has CDR1 SGHNT and CDR2 YYREEE (reference sequence). The CDR3 DNA sequence: TGTGCCAGCAGTCGGAACAGGGGGGAGGCCAATGAGCAGTTCTTC. Residues: CASSRNRGEANEQFF.

This clonotype was observed at least ten times. The V gene is TRBV19, the J gene TRBJ2-5, with TRBD1 matching over 7 bases. J lost 2 bases, V lost 0 bases, and 3 bases had no gene match. Per germline, CDR1 LNHDA and CDR2 SQIVND (reference sequence). The CDR3 totals 15 residues. In DNA, the CDR3 is TGTGCCAGTAGTATAGAATGGGACAGACAAGAGACCCAGTACTTC. Translation: CASSIEWDRQETQYF.

This clonotype was picked up many times. The chain is built from TRBV9 and TRBJ1-5; D is undetermined. The CDR3 contains 15 residues. With 0 bases removed from V and 3 bases from J, the gap between germline ends came to 10 bases. Germline values: CDR1 SGDLS, CDR2 YYNGEE. CDR3 amino acids: CASSVDASFNQPQHF. The DNA for the CDR3 is TGTGCCAGCAGCGTAGATGCGAGTTTCAATCAGCCCCAGCATTTT.

Ten or more counts support this clonotype. The genes are TRBV28 and TRBJ1-2, with 9 bases matching TRBD1. The CDR3 extends over 15 amino acids. The trim removed 3 bases at V and 4 bases at J, leaving 6 bases unmatched. Germline V gene data show CDR1 as MDHEN and CDR2 as SYDVKM. CDR3 DNA: TGTGCCAGCAGTTTCTTACAGGGGGCTGGCTATGGCTACACCTTC. Its protein is CASSFLQGAGYGYTF.

This clonotype has at least ten counts. V and J are TRBV15 and TRBJ2-3; 9 bases map to TRBD1. V was pared by 5 bases and J by 3 bases, with 6 bases of the junction left unmatched. Looked up from germline, CDR1 is LNHNV and CDR2 is YYDKDF (reference sequence). The CDR3 extends over 15 amino acids. The CDR3 loop reads CATSRRDRETDTQYF. DNA for the CDR3: TGTGCCACCAGCCGACGGGACAGGGAAACAGATACGCAGTATTTT. Variable domain in full (rest from reference TRBV15 and TRBJ2-3): DAMVIQNPRYQVTQFGKPVTLSCSQTLNHNVMYWYQQKSSQAPKLLFHYYDKDFNNEADTPDNFQSRRPNTSFCFLDIRSPGLGDTAMYLCATSRRDRETDTQYFGPGTRLTVL.